This T cell receptor (beta chain) derives from a study of T-cell memory formation after mild COVID-19. Overall study: TCR clusters showed largely donor specificity.

Trimming took off 4 bases at V and 5 bases at J, with 9 bases between the two ends. CDR1 and CDR2 from the germline V gene are SQVTM and ANQGSEA. CDR3 length: 11 residues. For this clonotype: Its antigen is not identified.

Findings of the study overall: Most CD4+ clones that shrank were in CM and EM, while CD8+ ones turned up in EMRA. Clones contracting across day 15 to 85 had a balanced CD4/CD8 profile; later expanding clones leaned CD4+.

TCRdb independently ran MiXCR on the 5' RACE reads; one entry per CDR3 protein. The data hold roughly 610,000 distinct CDR3 sequences, with roughly a sixth observed a single time. The sequence came from an adult woman who had mild COVID-19 (a few samples of this study predate the infection). Cell type and time point are not known. The V call is TRBV29-1, the J call TRBJ2-7; weak D call: TRBD2 (5 bases). Specimen: PBMCs or a T cell subset sorted from them (not recorded which). CDR3 coding DNA: TGCAGCGTTGTGAGAGCGGACGAGCAGTACTTC. Translation: CSVVRADEQYF.